This T cell receptor beta chain derives from a study of blood T cell repertoires in COVID-19. This study enrolled people aged 18 to 89 from roughly 24 US geographic areas. Under the authors' procedure: Researchers report that nucleated cell counts were estimated from reference gene primer amplification. Assay: immunoSEQ multiplex PCR; the TCRdb copy retains only in-frame clones and omits some. V and J calls and clone size are copied from that table; D and trimming were computed from the DNA. This sample has 350,000 to 500,000 clones, with about 88% found just once. Specimen: PBMCs or T cells enriched from blood (not recorded which). This receptor was identified in a woman between 18 and 30 years old who had been exposed to COVID-19.

In DNA form, the CDR3 reads TGTGCCAGCAGCCGACTGGGACTAGCGGACCTTTACAATGAGCAGTTCTTC. Translated: CASSRLGLADLYNEQFF. The chain uses TRBV14 and TRBJ2-1, with TRBD2 identical over 11 bases. V gave up 4 bases and J gave up 4 bases; unmatched junction bases: 9. From germline, CDR1 is SGHDN and CDR2 FVKESK. This CDR3 is built from 17 residues.